This T cell receptor (beta chain) was recorded in a study of T cell responses to AZD1222 COVID-19 vaccine. Whole-study findings and limits: After two AZD1222 doses, spike-specific TCR breadth and depth rose versus day 0. Mostly white British, mostly female donors; authors suggested clonal diversity may be underestimated.

Some clones are missing from TCRdb's copy, which holds only in-frame ones; the method was immunoSEQ multiplex PCR. There are 120,000 to 150,000 clones in the sample; under 95% occur only once, and around 5.1% lies in the top ten. Regarding this clone: Its antigen is not known.

This TCR was sampled from an adult in good health. The material sequenced was peripheral blood, taken on day 0 of AZD1222 vaccination.

The CDR3 spells CASSPRQGANSPLHF. The CDR3 nucleotides are TGTGCCAGCTCACCACGACAGGGGGCGAATTCACCCCTCCACTTT. The chain recombines TRBV18 with TRBJ1-6; 10 nucleotides match TRBD1. The J segment lost 7 bases and the V segment lost 1 base, leaving 1 base of the junction unmatched. Germline loops: CDR1 KGHSH, CDR2 LQKENI. The CDR3 runs to 15 residues.